This T cell receptor (beta chain) was found in a study of T cell repertoires in aging, cancer and after chemotherapy. Background on the study: Roughly 9.3 million TCR reads made up the full dataset.

As regards this clonotype: Its antigen is still unknown.

Study-wide findings and caveats: Age-matched healthy donors had significantly more diverse, less clonal blood TCR repertoires than untreated cancer patients. Rebound thymic output was suggested by rising median generation probability during chemotherapy in each cancer cohort.

The CDR3 is 16 residues long. The J segment lost 3 bases and the V segment lost 4 bases, leaving 1 base of the junction unmatched. In germline, CDR1 is MNHEY, CDR2 SVGEGT. Amplification of TCR beta used genomic DNA extracted from peripheral blood. TRB rearrangements spanning V, D and J were amplified using mixed TRB-A/B primers. TCRdb re-called the multiplex PCR reads through MiXCR, storing one row per CDR3 protein. The table shows more than 6,000 distinct CDR3 sequences, with approximately 22% occurring only once. Sample: blood. The TCR sequence derives from a human donor with a blood cancer. The V gene is TRBV6-2 or TRBV6-3, the J gene TRBJ2-6; TRBD1 aligns across 12 bases. The CDR3 coding sequence is TGTGCCAGCAGTTGGGACAGGGGGCGTGGGGCCAACGTCCTGACTTTC. The encoded protein is CASSWDRGRGANVLTF.